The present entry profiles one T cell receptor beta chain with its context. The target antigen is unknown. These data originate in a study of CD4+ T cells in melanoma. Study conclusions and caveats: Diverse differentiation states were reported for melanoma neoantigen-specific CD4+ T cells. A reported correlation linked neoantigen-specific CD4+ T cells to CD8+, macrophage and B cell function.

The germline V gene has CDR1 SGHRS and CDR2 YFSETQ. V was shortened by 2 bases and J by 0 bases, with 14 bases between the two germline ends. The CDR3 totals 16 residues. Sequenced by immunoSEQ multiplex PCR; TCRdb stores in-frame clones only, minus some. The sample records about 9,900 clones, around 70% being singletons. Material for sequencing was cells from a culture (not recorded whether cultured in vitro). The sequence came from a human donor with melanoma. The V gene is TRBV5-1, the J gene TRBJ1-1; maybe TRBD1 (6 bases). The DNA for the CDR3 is TGCGCCAGCAGCTTCGGACAGCGTCAATTGAACACTGAAGCTTTCTTT. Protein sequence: CASSFGQRQLNTEAFF. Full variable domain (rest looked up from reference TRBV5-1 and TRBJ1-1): KAGVTQTPRYLIKTRGQQVTLSCSPISGHRSVSWYQQTPGQGLQFLFEYFSETQRNKGNFPGRFSGRQFSNSRSEMNVSTLELGDSALYLCASSFGQRQLNTEAFFGQGTRLTVV.